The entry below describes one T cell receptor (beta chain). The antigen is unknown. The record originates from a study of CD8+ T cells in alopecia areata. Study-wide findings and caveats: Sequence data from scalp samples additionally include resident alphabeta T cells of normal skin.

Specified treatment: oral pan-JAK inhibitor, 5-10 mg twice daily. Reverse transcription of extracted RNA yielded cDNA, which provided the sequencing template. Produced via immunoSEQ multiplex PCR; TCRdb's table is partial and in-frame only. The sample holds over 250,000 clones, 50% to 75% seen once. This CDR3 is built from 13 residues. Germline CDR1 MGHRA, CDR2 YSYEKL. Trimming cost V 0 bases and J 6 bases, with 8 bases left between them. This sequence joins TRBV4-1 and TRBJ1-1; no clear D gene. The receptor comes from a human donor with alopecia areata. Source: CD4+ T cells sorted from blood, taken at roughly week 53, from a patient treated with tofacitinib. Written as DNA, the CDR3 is TGCGCCAGCAGCCAAGATGGTAGTTCTGAAGCTTTCTTT. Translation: CASSQDGSSEAFF.